This T cell receptor (beta chain) was profiled in a study of blood T cell repertoires in COVID-19. The CDR3 spans 15 residues. With 2 bases removed from V and 0 bases from J, the gap between germline ends came to 9 bases. Germline V gene sequence: CDR1 SGHRS, CDR2 YFSETQ. The protocol was immunoSEQ multiplex PCR, while the TCRdb copy is restricted to in-frame clones and leaves out a portion. The table lists about 220,000 clones, approximately 81% of them singletons. The rearrangement joins TRBV5-1 to TRBJ1-3; D call uncertain. This clonotype originated in a woman aged 60-70 years who had recovered from COVID-19. Material for sequencing was peripheral blood. CDR3 nucleotide sequence: TGCGCCAGCAGCTTTAGCGGGGTCTCTGGAAACACCATATATTTT. Amino acids: CASSFSGVSGNTIYF.